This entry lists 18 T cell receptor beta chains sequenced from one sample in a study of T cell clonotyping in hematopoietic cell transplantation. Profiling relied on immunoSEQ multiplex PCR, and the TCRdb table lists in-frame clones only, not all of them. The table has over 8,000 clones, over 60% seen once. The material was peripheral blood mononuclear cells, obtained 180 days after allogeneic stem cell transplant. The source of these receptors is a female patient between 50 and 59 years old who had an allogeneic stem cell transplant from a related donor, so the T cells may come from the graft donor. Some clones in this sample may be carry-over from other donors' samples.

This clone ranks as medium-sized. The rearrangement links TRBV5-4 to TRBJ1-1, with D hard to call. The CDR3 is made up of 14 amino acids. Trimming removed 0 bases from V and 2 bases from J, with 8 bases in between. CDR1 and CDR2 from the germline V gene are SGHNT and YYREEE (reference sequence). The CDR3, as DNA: TGTGCCAGCAGCTTGGACGGAACCAACACTGAAGCTTTCTTT. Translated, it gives CASSLDGTNTEAFF.

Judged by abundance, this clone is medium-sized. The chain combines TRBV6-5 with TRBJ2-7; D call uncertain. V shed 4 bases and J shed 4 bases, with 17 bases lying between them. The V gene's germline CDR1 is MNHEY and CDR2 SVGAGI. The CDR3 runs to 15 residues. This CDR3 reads CASSSLPPTEYEQYF. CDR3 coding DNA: TGTGCCAGCAGTTCCTTACCTCCGACCGAATACGAGCAGTACTTC.

The CDR3 is CASSAGTSYEQYF. In DNA form, the CDR3 reads TGTGCCAGCAGCGCCGGGACCTCCTACGAGCAGTACTTC. This sequence joins TRBV2 and TRBJ2-7, with D possibly being TRBD1 or TRBD2 (5 bases each). Germline assignment: CDR1 SNHLY and CDR2 FYNNEI. The V end was cut by 6 bases, the J end by 0 bases, with 9 bases between. This CDR3 comprises 13 residues.

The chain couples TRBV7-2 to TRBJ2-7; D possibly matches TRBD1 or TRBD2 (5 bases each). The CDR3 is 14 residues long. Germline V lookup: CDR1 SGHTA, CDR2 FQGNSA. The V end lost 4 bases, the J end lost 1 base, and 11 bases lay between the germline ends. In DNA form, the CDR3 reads TGTGCCAGCAGCTCGGGGCTTGGGTCCTACGAGCAGTACTTC. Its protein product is CASSSGLGSYEQYF.

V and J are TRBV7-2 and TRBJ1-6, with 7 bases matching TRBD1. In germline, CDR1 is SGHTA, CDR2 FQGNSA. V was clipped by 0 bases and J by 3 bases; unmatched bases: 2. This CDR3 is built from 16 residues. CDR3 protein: CASSLARDSYNSPLHF. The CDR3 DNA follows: TGTGCCAGCAGCTTAGCCCGGGACAGCTATAATTCACCCCTCCACTTT.

In DNA form, the CDR3 reads TGTGCCAGCAGTCCCGGTGAGGCGTACCAAGAGACCCAGTACTTC. This sequence encodes CASSPGEAYQETQYF. The chain carries TRBV28 and TRBJ2-5; D gene unclear. CDR3 length: 15 residues. CDR1 and CDR2 from the germline V gene are MDHEN and SYDVKM. V was cut by 5 bases and J by 0 bases, with 13 bases left in between.

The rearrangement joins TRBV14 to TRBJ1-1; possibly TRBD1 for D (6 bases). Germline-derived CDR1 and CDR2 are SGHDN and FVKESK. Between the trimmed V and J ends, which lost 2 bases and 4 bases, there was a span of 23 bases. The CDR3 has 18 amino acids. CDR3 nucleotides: TGTGCCAGCAGCCAACGTGCTGGGGGCTCACTAGTGATCACTGAAGCTTTCTTT. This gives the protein CASSQRAGGSLVITEAFF. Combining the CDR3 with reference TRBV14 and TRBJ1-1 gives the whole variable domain EAGVTQFPSHSVIEKGQTVTLRCDPISGHDNLYWYRRVMGKEIKFLLHFVKESKQDESGMPNNRFLAERTGGTYSTLKVQPAELEDSGVYFCASSQRAGGSLVITEAFFGQGTRLTVV.

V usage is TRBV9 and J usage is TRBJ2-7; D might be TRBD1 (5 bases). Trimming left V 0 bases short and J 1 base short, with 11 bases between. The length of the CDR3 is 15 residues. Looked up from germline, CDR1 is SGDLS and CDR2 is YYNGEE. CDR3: CASSVASGPSYEQYF. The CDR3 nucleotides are TGTGCCAGCAGCGTAGCCTCAGGGCCATCCTACGAGCAGTACTTC.

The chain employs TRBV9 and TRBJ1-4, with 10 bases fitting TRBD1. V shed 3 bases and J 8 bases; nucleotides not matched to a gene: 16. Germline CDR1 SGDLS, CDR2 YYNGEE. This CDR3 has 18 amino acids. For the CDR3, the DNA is TGTGCCAGCAGCGCGGGGGACAGGGGAGGGGGGGCTGGAGAAAAACTGTTTTTT. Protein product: CASSAGDRGGGAGEKLFF.

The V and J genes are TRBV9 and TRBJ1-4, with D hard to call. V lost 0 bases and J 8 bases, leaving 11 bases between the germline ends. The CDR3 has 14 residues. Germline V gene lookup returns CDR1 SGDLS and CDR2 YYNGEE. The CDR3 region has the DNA TGTGCCAGCAGCGTAGGAAGTTTTGGGGAAAAACTGTTTTTT. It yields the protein CASSVGSFGEKLFF.

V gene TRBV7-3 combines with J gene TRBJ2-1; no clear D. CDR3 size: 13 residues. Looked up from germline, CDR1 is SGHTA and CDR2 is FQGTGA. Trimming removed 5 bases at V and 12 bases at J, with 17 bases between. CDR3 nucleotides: TGTGCCAGCAGCCCCGGAAACATCGCAGGGCAGTTCTTC. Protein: CASSPGNIAGQFF.

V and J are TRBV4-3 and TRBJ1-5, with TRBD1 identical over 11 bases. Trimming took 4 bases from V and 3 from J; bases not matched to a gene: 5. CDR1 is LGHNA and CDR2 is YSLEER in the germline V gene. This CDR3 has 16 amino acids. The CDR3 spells CASSRGTGGNNQPQHF. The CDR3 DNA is TGCGCCAGCAGCCGCGGGACAGGGGGGAACAATCAGCCCCAGCATTTT.

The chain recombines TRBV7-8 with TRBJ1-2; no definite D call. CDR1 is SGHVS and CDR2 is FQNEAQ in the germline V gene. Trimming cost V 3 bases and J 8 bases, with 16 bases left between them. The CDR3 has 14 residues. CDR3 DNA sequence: TGTGCCAGCAGCTTGAATCTTCAAGAAAGCGGCTACACCTTC. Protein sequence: CASSLNLQESGYTF.

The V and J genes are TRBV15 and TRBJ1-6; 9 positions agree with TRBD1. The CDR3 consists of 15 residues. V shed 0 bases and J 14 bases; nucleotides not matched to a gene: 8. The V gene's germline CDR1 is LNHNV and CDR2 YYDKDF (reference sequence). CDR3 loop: CATSRDRDRAITLHF. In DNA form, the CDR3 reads TGTGCCACCAGCAGAGATCGGGACAGGGCTATAACCCTCCACTTT.

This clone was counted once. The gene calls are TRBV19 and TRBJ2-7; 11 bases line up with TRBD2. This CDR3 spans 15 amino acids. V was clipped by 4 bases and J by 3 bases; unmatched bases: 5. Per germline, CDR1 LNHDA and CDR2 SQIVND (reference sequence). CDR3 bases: TGTGCCAGTAGTACGCTAGCGGGGGGTGTCTACGAGCAGTACTTC. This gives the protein CASSTLAGGVYEQYF.

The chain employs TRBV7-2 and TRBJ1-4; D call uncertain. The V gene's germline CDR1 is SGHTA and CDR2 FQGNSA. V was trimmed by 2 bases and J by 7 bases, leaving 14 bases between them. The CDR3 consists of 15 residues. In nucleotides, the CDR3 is TGTGCCAGCAGCTTATATGCTGGCAGGACTGAAAAACTGTTTTTT. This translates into CASSLYAGRTEKLFF.

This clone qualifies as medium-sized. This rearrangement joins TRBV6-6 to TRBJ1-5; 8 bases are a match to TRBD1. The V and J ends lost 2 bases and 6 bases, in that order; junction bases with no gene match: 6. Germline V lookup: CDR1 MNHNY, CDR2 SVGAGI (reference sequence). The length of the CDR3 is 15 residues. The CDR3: CASSYSQGAAQPQHF. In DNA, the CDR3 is TGTGCCAGCAGTTACAGTCAGGGGGCGGCTCAGCCCCAGCATTTT.

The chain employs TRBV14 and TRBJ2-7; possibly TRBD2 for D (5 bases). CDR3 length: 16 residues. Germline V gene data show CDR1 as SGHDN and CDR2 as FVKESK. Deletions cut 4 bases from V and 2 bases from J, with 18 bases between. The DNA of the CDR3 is TGTGCCAGCAGCCCCTATGACCCCGGACTGACCTACGAGCAGTACTTC. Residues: CASSPYDPGLTYEQYF.